These T cell receptor beta chains were read from a single sample in a study of T cells in Graves' hyperthyroidism and ophthalmopathy. TCRdb itself ran the multiplex PCR reads through MiXCR, one entry per CDR3 protein. This table has 620,000 or so distinct CDR3 sequences, more than 12% appearing once. Sequencing was performed on blood. The receptors were sampled from a woman between 45 and 60 years old with Graves' ophthalmopathy. Both conserved end residues are part of each CDR3. A D gene is named only where the DNA matches it firmly. The size field is filled for only some rows; it gives once, few, many or a size class.

TRBD2,TRBV10-3,TRBJ2-5,NA,TGTGCCATCAGTGCAAGACTAGCGGGAGATGGAGAGACCCAGTACTTC,CAISARLAGDGETQYF
NA,TRBV20-1,TRBJ2-7,many,TGCAGTGCTAGAGGGGGTTTTCAGGGAGCTTACTACGAGCAGTACTTC,CSARGGFQGAYYEQYF
TRBD1,TRBV7-8,TRBJ2-1,many,TGTGCCAGCAGCCCCGGGACAGCCTACAATGAGCAGTTCTTC,CASSPGTAYNEQFF
TRBD1,TRBV4-1,TRBJ1-5,few,TGCGCCAGCAGCACCCGGGACAGGGTCAATCAGCCCCAGCATTTT,CASSTRDRVNQPQHF
NA,TRBV7-8,TRBJ2-2,NA,TGTGCCAGCACCCATCTCACCGGGGAGCTGTTTTTT,CASTHLTGELFF
NA,TRBV28,TRBJ2-4,many,TGTGCCAGCAGTTTTGGTGGGACCCAAAACATTCAGTACTTC,CASSFGGTQNIQYF
TRBD2,TRBV5-1,TRBJ2-1,few,TGCGCCAGCAGCCAAGGACTATCGGGAGGCTATGAGCAGTTCTTC,CASSQGLSGGYEQFF
NA,TRBV5-1,TRBJ2-5,few,TGCGCCAGCAGCGGGGGTCCGTCGGAGACCCAGTACTTC,CASSGGPSETQYF
TRBD2,TRBV6-1,TRBJ2-1,many,TGTGCCAGCAGAAACGGGGCCAGGGGACTAGCGGGAGTAAGGTCCTACAATGAGCAGTTCTTC,CASRNGARGLAGVRSYNEQFF
NA,TRBV6-2/TRBV6-3,TRBJ2-3,NA,TGTGCCAGCAGACAGGTTACAGATACGCAGTATTTT,CASRQVTDTQYF
TRBD1,TRBV12-3/TRBV12-4,TRBJ1-4,many,TGTGCCAGCAGTCAGCGGACAGGGCAGTTTTGGGATGAAAAACTGTTTTTT,CASSQRTGQFWDEKLFF
NA,TRBV6-1,TRBJ1-3,NA,TGTGCCAGCAGTGGATACAGGGTTCCCTCTGGAAACACCATATATTTT,CASSGYRVPSGNTIYF
TRBD2,TRBV11-2,TRBJ2-3,many,TGTGCCAGCAGCTATAGCGGGAGTGGCGCAGATACGCAGTATTTT,CASSYSGSGADTQYF
TRBD1,TRBV7-2,TRBJ1-2,many,TGTGCCAGCAGCCAAGGGACAGCTAACTATGGCTACACCTTC,CASSQGTANYGYTF
NA,TRBV30,TRBJ2-7,many,TGTGCCTGGTACAAGGACTCCTACGAGCAGTACTTC,CAWYKDSYEQYF
NA,TRBV27,TRBJ1-4,few,TGTGCCAGCAGGACCCTAGCAAGAACTAATGAAAAACTGTTTTTT,CASRTLARTNEKLFF
TRBD2,TRBV3-1,TRBJ2-7,many,TGTGCCAGCAGCCAAGTGGCGGGGGTCGAGCAGTACTTC,CASSQVAGVEQYF
NA,TRBV7-9,TRBJ1-2,many,TGTGCCAGCAGCTCCACCGGAGGCGGGGGGACCTATGGCTACACCTTC,CASSSTGGGGTYGYTF
TRBD1,TRBV11-3,TRBJ2-5,many,TGTGCCAGCAGCTTAGGCTTCCGGGACAGTTCCCAAGAGACCCAGTACTTC,CASSLGFRDSSQETQYF
NA,TRBV24-1,TRBJ2-1,NA,TGTGCCACCAGTGACGTTACTAGTTACAGTGAGCAGTTCTTC,CATSDVTSYSEQFF
NA,TRBV7-2,TRBJ2-7,many,TGTGCCAGCAGCTTAGACGGGGTCTCCTACGAGCAGTACTTC,CASSLDGVSYEQYF
NA,TRBV20-1,TRBJ2-7,many,TGCAGTGCTAGGGGACCCTCTTACTACGAGCAGTACTTC,CSARGPSYYEQYF
TRBD1,TRBV28,TRBJ1-5,few,TGTGCCAGCACCCCGGGACAGGGTAATCAGCCCCAGCATTTT,CASTPGQGNQPQHF
TRBD2,TRBV5-1,TRBJ2-1,many,TGCGCCAGCAGCTTGGCAGGACTAGTGTACAATGAGCAGTTCTTC,CASSLAGLVYNEQFF
NA,TRBV11-2,TRBJ2-1,many,TGTGCCAGCAGCTTTGGGCTGGGCAGGGCCTACAATGAGCAGTTCTTC,CASSFGLGRAYNEQFF
NA,TRBV12-3/TRBV12-4,TRBJ2-1,many,TGTGCCAGCAGTTTGAGGGGGGCGGAGAGGGAGGGCCCTCGGAATGAGCAGTTCTTC,CASSLRGAEREGPRNEQFF
NA,TRBV11-3,TRBJ2-1,many,TGTGCCAGCAGCTCTAGCGAAAGCTCCTACAATGAGCAGTTCTTC,CASSSSESSYNEQFF
NA,TRBV20-1,TRBJ2-3,NA,TGCTCTATTCTGGGGGGGGCGAGCACAGATACGCAGTATTTT,CSILGGASTDTQYF
TRBD1,TRBV28,TRBJ1-2,many,TGTGCCAGCAGTTCTTACCGGGACAGGGGGCGCGAGAATGGCTACACCTTC,CASSSYRDRGRENGYTF
TRBD2,TRBV5-1,TRBJ2-7,many,TGCGCCAGCAGCTCCGCGGGGGGGGTCTCCTACGAGCAGTACTTC,CASSSAGGVSYEQYF
TRBD2,TRBV20-1,TRBJ2-3,NA,TGCAGTGCTAGCACTAGCGGGGGTTTAGATACGCAGTATTTT,CSASTSGGLDTQYF
TRBD2,TRBV18,TRBJ2-4,few,TGTGCCAGCTCCCGGGGGACTAGCGCAACAGAGGGGGCCAAAAACATTCAGTACTTC,CASSRGTSATEGAKNIQYF
NA,TRBV5-4,TRBJ2-3,NA,TGTGCTAGCAGCTTGGTCTTAGCCTCAGATACGCAGTATTTT,CASSLVLASDTQYF
TRBD1,TRBV4-3,TRBJ2-3,few,TGCGCCAGCAGCCAAGGGCCCCGACAGGGGACAACAGATACGCAGTATTTT,CASSQGPRQGTTDTQYF
TRBD2,TRBV28,TRBJ2-2,many,TGTGCCAGCAGGTCTAGCGGGAGAAACACCGGGGAGCTGTTTTTT,CASRSSGRNTGELFF
NA,TRBV4-1,TRBJ2-2,few,TGCGCCAGCAGCCAGCCCGGGGAGCTGTTTTTT,CASSQPGELFF
NA,TRBV5-6,TRBJ1-6,many,TGTGCCAGCAGCTTGAACAGAGATTCACCCCTCCACTTT,CASSLNRDSPLHF
TRBD1,TRBV7-9,TRBJ1-2,many,TGTGCCAGCAGCATCCCCACCCGCAGGGGGTTTACTAACTATGGCTACACCTTC,CASSIPTRRGFTNYGYTF
NA,TRBV28,TRBJ2-1,many,TGTGCCAGCAGCGGATACACCTACAATGAGCAGTTCTTC,CASSGYTYNEQFF
NA,TRBV28,TRBJ2-1,many,TGTGCCAGCAATGCTGGCCACAATGAGCAGTTCTTC,CASNAGHNEQFF
NA,TRBV7-3,TRBJ2-1,few,TGTGCCAGCAGCCCGGCGCGACGGGCTGAGCAGTTCTTC,CASSPARRAEQFF